At least ten counts were recorded for the clone carrying this T cell receptor beta chain. What it binds is unknown. The entry originates in a study of Graves' ophthalmopathy and Graves' hyperthyroidism. Study-level results: Blood was where most expanded thyroid clonotypes above 0.001 frequency also turned up. Forecasting of ophthalmopathy progression by the model achieved about 69% sensitivity and 72% to 85% specificity.

With a duration under 3 months, ophthalmopathy in the donors showed moderate-to-severe activity, CAS ≥3 and NOSPECS ≥4. Establishment of the diagnosis relied upon clinical symptoms, serum thyroxine, TRAb, thyroid ultrasound and orbital computed tomography. For repertoire sequencing, the TCR beta CDR3 regions were amplified from RNA transcripts. First-round RT-PCR relied on HTBI primers, and a second-round multiplex PCR came next. Via MiXCR, TCRdb re-called the multiplex PCR reads, giving one row per CDR3 protein. The repertoire holds a few hundred thousand distinct CDR3 sequences, 15% to 20% seen once, with around 1.6% in the top ten. Deletions cut 4 bases from V and 8 bases from J, with 12 bases between. This CDR3 is built from 12 residues. Germline V gives CDR1 SGHRS, CDR2 YFSETQ.

The clonotype comes from a woman aged 18 to 35 with Graves' ophthalmopathy. The sample was peripheral blood. The V gene is TRBV5-1, the J gene TRBJ1-1; tentative D call: TRBD1 (6 bases). The CDR3 loop is CASSDYQGEAFF. For the CDR3, the DNA is TGCGCCAGCAGCGACTATCAGGGGGAAGCTTTCTTT. Drawing the rest from reference TRBV5-1 and TRBJ1-1, the complete variable domain is KAGVTQTPRYLIKTRGQQVTLSCSPISGHRSVSWYQQTPGQGLQFLFEYFSETQRNKGNFPGRFSGRQFSNSRSEMNVSTLELGDSALYLCASSDYQGEAFFGQGTRLTVV.